The entry below gives a single T cell receptor (beta chain) sequence along with its context. Sequencing was performed with immunoSEQ multiplex PCR; in TCRdb, only in-frame clones are kept and a portion is missing. The sample shows about 200,000 clones, around 90% of them seen only once. From germline, CDR1 is SNHLY and CDR2 FYNNEI. The CDR3 spans 13 residues. V lost 7 bases to trimming and J lost 2 bases, with 11 bases between them. This record comes from a study of control samples from healthy donors and cancer patients. V and J are TRBV2 and TRBJ2-5; D is undetermined. This TCR derives from a man in his thirties or forties in good health. What was sequenced was blood. The CDR3 sequence: CASTRGVQETQYF. CDR3 sequence (DNA): TGTGCCAGCACCAGAGGCGTACAAGAGACCCAGTACTTC.